The 30 T cell receptor beta chains reported below all come from one sample, sequenced in a study of blood T cells in healthy people across ages. Sample-barcoded 5' priming and a J-beta primer mix drove a second PCR of roughly 6 to 12 cycles. TCRdb passed the 5' RACE reads through MiXCR, listing each CDR3 protein once. The sample includes 600,000 to 800,000 distinct CDR3 sequences, under 65% seen only once; the top ten take about 14%. The sequenced material came from blood. These receptors came from an elderly woman in good health.

This chain connects TRBV3-1 to TRBJ2-1; D perhaps matches TRBD1 (6 bases). The CDR3 is made up of 16 amino acids. With 5 bases removed from V and 0 bases from J, the gap between germline ends came to 14 bases. Per germline, CDR1 LGHDT and CDR2 YNNKEL (reference sequence). CDR3 sequence reads: CASSEQGSNSYNEQFF. Written as DNA, the CDR3 is TGTGCCAGCAGCGAGCAGGGGTCAAACTCCTACAATGAGCAGTTCTTC.

This clonotype appeared many times. CDR3 sequence: CASSRTGEAETQYF. The DNA for the CDR3 is TGTGCCAGCAGTCGCACGGGAGAGGCGGAGACCCAGTACTTC. The rearrangement links TRBV6-5 to TRBJ2-5; possibly TRBD2 for D (6 bases). From germline, CDR1 is MNHEY and CDR2 SVGAGI. The CDR3 length is 14 residues. Between the trimmed V and J ends, which lost 5 bases and 5 bases, there was a span of 15 bases.

This clonotype was picked up many times. The V call is TRBV3-1, the J call TRBJ2-1; 10 bases map to TRBD2. The J segment lost 3 bases and the V segment lost 3 bases, leaving 2 bases of the junction unmatched. The CDR3 length is 15 residues. Looked up from germline, CDR1 is LGHDT and CDR2 is YNNKEL (reference sequence). The chain's CDR3 is CASSHPSGSYNEQFF. The DNA of the CDR3 is TGTGCCAGCAGCCATCCTAGCGGGAGCTACAATGAGCAGTTCTTC.

The rearrangement joins TRBV15 to TRBJ2-5; 8 bases map to TRBD1. The DNA matches TRBJ2-4 better at its end, which makes the J call doubtful. The CDR3 spans 18 residues. Germline CDR1 and CDR2: LNHNV and YYDKDF (reference sequence). For the CDR3, the DNA is TGTGCCACCAGCAACAGGGACAGGCCAACCTTAGCCAAAAACATTCAGTACTTC. Translation: CATSNRDRPTLAKNIQYF.

This clonotype was seen more than once but under ten times. The gene calls are TRBV29-1 and TRBJ1-1; D may be TRBD1 (5 bases). This CDR3 is 12 amino acids long. Trimming left V 2 bases short and J 3 bases short, with 7 bases between. Per germline, CDR1 SQVTM and CDR2 ANQGSEA. The CDR3 region is CSVESGDTEAFF. Written as DNA, the CDR3 is TGCAGCGTTGAATCGGGGGACACTGAAGCTTTCTTT.

The chain employs TRBV7-2 and TRBJ1-5; no definite D call. V lost 3 bases to trimming and J lost 5 bases, with 8 bases between them. The CDR3 is made up of 13 amino acids. Germline loops: CDR1 SGHTA, CDR2 FQGNSA. Here the CDR3 DNA reads TGTGCCAGCAGCTTGGAACCCCATCAGCCCCAGCATTTT. This sequence encodes CASSLEPHQPQHF.

The V call is TRBV10-3, the J call TRBJ2-5; D is perhaps TRBD2 (6 bases). Germline CDR1 ENHRY, CDR2 SYGVKD. The CDR3 is 14 residues long. V lost 2 bases, J lost 3 bases, and 10 bases lay in between. This CDR3 is CAISEARREETQYF. The CDR3 DNA reads as TGTGCCATCAGTGAGGCGCGGAGGGAAGAGACCCAGTACTTC.

The chain uses TRBV15 and TRBJ1-5, with no clear D. The CDR3 is 13 residues long. CDR1 and CDR2 (germline): LNHNV, YYDKDF (reference sequence). V lost 5 bases to trimming and J lost 5 bases, with 10 bases between them. The DNA for the CDR3 is TGTGCCACCAGCCTCGGTGGGGATCAGCCCCAGCATTTT. Translated, it gives CATSLGGDQPQHF. The variable domain in full, with the rest retrieved from reference TRBV15 and TRBJ1-5, is DAMVIQNPRYQVTQFGKPVTLSCSQTLNHNVMYWYQQKSSQAPKLLFHYYDKDFNNEADTPDNFQSRRPNTSFCFLDIRSPGLGDTAMYLCATSLGGDQPQHFGDGTRLSIL.

Worth noting for this clonotype: A much larger clone differs by one base, so this may be a read error. The chain links TRBV27 to TRBJ1-1; TRBD1 might be the D (5 bases). From germline, CDR1 is MNHEY and CDR2 SMNVEV (reference sequence). This CDR3 contains 15 residues. CDR3 loop: CVSRLGTERSTEAFF. As DNA, the CDR3 is TGTGTCAGCAGACTAGGGACGGAGAGGAGCACTGAAGCTTTCTTT.

A remark on this clonotype: This may be a read error, as it is one base from a much larger clone. V and J are TRBV7-2 and TRBJ2-1; tentative D call: TRBD1 (6 bases). Between the trimmed V and J ends, which lost 2 bases and 12 bases, there was a span of 14 bases. From germline, CDR1 is SGHTA and CDR2 FQGNSA. The CDR3 loop spans 13 amino acids. CDR3 loop: CASSLNRARGQFF. CDR3 in DNA: TGTGCCAGCAGCTTAAACCGGGCCAGGGGGCAGTTCTTC.

As for this clonotype: A much larger clone lies a single base off, so this may be a read error. The CDR3: CASSLVSGNTGTQYF. Written as DNA, the CDR3 is TGTGCCAGCAGCTTAGTGTCAGGGAACACAGGTACGCAGTATTTT. The chain combines TRBV7-9 with TRBJ2-3; D is perhaps TRBD1 (5 bases). The CDR3 has 15 amino acids. From germline, CDR1 is SEHNR and CDR2 FQNEAQ (reference sequence).

Comment on this clonotype: A much larger clone differs by one base, so this may be a read error. V gene TRBV12-3 or TRBV12-4 combines with J gene TRBJ2-1, with D perhaps matching TRBD1 (6 bases). CDR3 length equals 11 residues. With 5 bases removed from V and 13 bases from J, the gap between germline ends came to 12 bases. CDR3 sequence: CASSRSGGQFF. In nucleotides, the CDR3 is TGTGCCAGCAGTCGTTCTGGGGGCCAGTTCTTC.

This clonotype has a count of ten or more. J is TRBJ2-1 and V is TRBV9, with a weak D call TRBD2 (6 bases). From germline, CDR1 is SGDLS and CDR2 YYNGEE. The germline V and J ends were trimmed by 3 bases and 6 bases, with 7 bases remaining between them. CDR3 length: 12 amino acids. Written as DNA, the CDR3 is TGTGCCAGCAGCGCAGCGGGCAATGAGCAGTTCTTC. Amino acid sequence: CASSAAGNEQFF.

This clonotype has ten or more counts. The chain recombines TRBV20-1 with TRBJ2-1; no definite D call. Germline assignment: CDR1 DFQATT and CDR2 SNEGSKA (reference sequence). V was cut by 3 bases and J by 1 base, with 10 bases left in between. CDR3 length: 14 amino acids. CDR3 DNA sequence: TGCAGTGCTAGCTTCGGCCATTCCTACAATGAGCAGTTCTTC. Protein sequence: CSASFGHSYNEQFF.

Many counts were recorded for this clonotype. V gene TRBV7-2 combines with J gene TRBJ2-1; D may be TRBD1 (6 bases). Germline lookup yields CDR1 SGHTA and CDR2 FQGNSA. Trimming removed 5 bases at V and 2 bases at J, with 13 bases between. This CDR3 is built from 15 residues. CDR3 region: CASSLTGTTYNEQFF. The CDR3 nucleotides are TGTGCCAGCAGCCTAACCGGGACAACCTACAATGAGCAGTTCTTC.

The V call is TRBV5-1, the J call TRBJ1-6; the D is unclear. The length of the CDR3 is 17 residues. Germline V gene sequence: CDR1 SGHRS, CDR2 YFSETQ. V shed 0 bases and J shed 0 bases, with 10 bases lying between them. The CDR3 region is CASSLGRESSYNSPLHF. The CDR3 coding sequence is TGCGCCAGCAGCTTGGGTCGGGAGAGCTCCTATAATTCACCCCTCCACTTT.

This clonotype was counted between two and nine times. This could be a read error, since a much larger clone is one nucleotide away. The chain carries TRBV7-2 and TRBJ1-2; tentative D call: TRBD1 (6 bases). V shed 5 bases and J shed 7 bases, with 17 bases lying between them. The CDR3 covers 14 residues. Germline-derived CDR1 and CDR2 are SGHTA and FQGNSA. The CDR3 reads CASSVEARGAGYTF. CDR3 in DNA: TGTGCCAGCAGCGTAGAGGCCAGGGGAGCTGGCTACACCTTC.

The CDR3 bases are TGTGCCAGCAGGACAGGGGACACAACTAATGAAAAACTGTTTTTT. The encoded protein is CASRTGDTTNEKLFF. V gene TRBV28 combines with J gene TRBJ1-4; 8 nucleotides line up with TRBD1. Germline lookup yields CDR1 MDHEN and CDR2 SYDVKM. V lost 6 bases to trimming and J lost 0 bases; unmatched junction nucleotides: 3. The CDR3 is 15 amino acids.

This chain links TRBV3-1 with TRBJ2-1; TRBD2 might be the D (6 bases). Trimming left V 0 bases short and J 5 bases short, with 11 bases between. CDR1 and CDR2 from the germline V gene are LGHDT and YNNKEL (reference sequence). This CDR3 contains 15 residues. CDR3 protein: CASSQEYSGNNEQFF. In DNA form, the CDR3 reads TGTGCCAGCAGCCAAGAGTATAGCGGCAACAATGAGCAGTTCTTC.

V is TRBV5-5 and J is TRBJ2-7, with TRBD2 matching 7 bases. Germline V gene data show CDR1 as SGHKS and CDR2 as YYEKEE (reference sequence). This CDR3 region has 14 residues. V trimming: 2 bases; J trimming: 3 bases; junction bases outside the gene matches: 5. The CDR3 protein is CASSFLAVFYEQYF. DNA for the CDR3: TGTGCCAGCAGCTTCCTAGCGGTCTTCTACGAGCAGTACTTC.

This clonotype occurred a few times. V gene TRBV20-1 combines with J gene TRBJ2-2, with TRBD2 matching over 7 bases. CDR3 size: 15 residues. Looked up from germline, CDR1 is DFQATT and CDR2 is SNEGSKA (reference sequence). V dropped 2 bases and J dropped 3; count of bases not matched to a gene: 6. The CDR3 sequence is CSARLGEGDTGELFF. The CDR3 bases are TGCAGTGCTAGATTGGGGGAGGGCGACACCGGGGAGCTGTTTTTT.

The V gene is TRBV5-1, the J gene TRBJ2-5, with 7 bases lining up with TRBD2. The V segment lost 1 base and the J segment 0 bases; nucleotides outside the gene matches: 3. Germline CDR1 is SGHRS and CDR2 is YFSETQ. CDR3 size: 15 residues. CDR3 sequence: CASSLTGRNQETQYF. CDR3 bases: TGCGCCAGCAGCTTGACCGGGAGGAACCAAGAGACCCAGTACTTC.

This clonotype was picked up many times. The chain recombines TRBV7-2 with TRBJ1-6; D is ambiguous. CDR3 length: 15 amino acids. Germline V CDR1 and CDR2: SGHTA, FQGNSA. Trimming stripped 0 bases from V and 8 bases from J, with 11 bases between. The CDR3 DNA sequence: TGTGCCAGCAGCTTAGCGACCGCGCAAGATTCACCCCTCCACTTT. Protein: CASSLATAQDSPLHF.

This clonotype was seen repeatedly, ten times or more. The rearrangement joins TRBV7-2 to TRBJ2-7; D possibly corresponds to TRBD1 (6 bases). The CDR3 totals 12 residues. The germline V gene encodes CDR1 SGHTA and CDR2 FQGNSA. Trimming took 5 bases from V and 6 from J, leaving 11 bases between them. The CDR3 nucleotides are TGTGCCAGCAGCCAACAGGGTTCCGAGCAGTACTTC. This sequence encodes CASSQQGSEQYF.

The rearrangement joins TRBV12-3 or TRBV12-4 to TRBJ1-5, with D possibly TRBD1 on 5 matching bases. This CDR3 spans 13 amino acids. With 5 bases removed from V and 3 bases from J, the gap between germline ends came to 8 bases. The CDR3 DNA sequence: TGTGCCAGCAGTGCGGACAACAATCAGCCCCAGCATTTT. Its protein is CASSADNNQPQHF.

This clonotype was recorded many times. This chain joins TRBV6-5 and TRBJ1-2, with 7 bases identical to TRBD1. The CDR3 sequence is 13 residues long. Germline values: CDR1 MNHEY, CDR2 SVGAGI. The junction had 3 bases not matched to a gene; V was cut back by 6 bases and J by 2 bases. CDR3 sequence (DNA): TGTGCCAGCAGAACGACAGGGAACTATGGCTACACCTTC. This gives the protein CASRTTGNYGYTF.

This chain links TRBV20-1 with TRBJ2-1, with 10 bases fitting TRBD2. The germline V gene has CDR1 DFQATT and CDR2 SNEGSKA (reference sequence). The CDR3 totals 16 residues. After removal of 0 bases from V and 7 bases from J, the junction contained 9 bases not matched to a gene. CDR3 coding DNA: TGCAGTGCTAGAGATCCGACTAGCGGGCATTTTAATGAGCAGTTCTTC. As protein: CSARDPTSGHFNEQFF.

This clonotype was counted between two and nine times. The chain uses TRBV28 and TRBJ1-5; D call uncertain. The CDR3 is made up of 14 amino acids. Germline CDR1 reads MDHEN; CDR2 reads SYDVKM. Trimming removed 10 bases from V and 4 bases from J, with 17 bases in between. CDR3 amino acids: CATGRAAENQPQHF. The CDR3 region has the DNA TGTGCCACAGGAAGAGCCGCAGAAAATCAGCCCCAGCATTTT.

In the case of this clonotype: Just one base apart from a much larger clone, this may be a read error. This chain uses TRBV5-1 with TRBJ2-1; 10 bases match TRBD2. Trimming removed 4 bases from V and 7 bases from J; junction bases left unmatched: 8. CDR1 and CDR2 (germline): SGHRS, YFSETQ. The CDR3 sequence is 15 residues long. As DNA, the CDR3 is TGCGCCAGCAGCCCAAGCGGGAGGGCCGGGAATGAGCAGTTCTTC. Translating gives CASSPSGRAGNEQFF. Full variable domain (remainder filled in from reference TRBV5-1 and TRBJ2-1): KAGVTQTPRYLIKTRGQQVTLSCSPISGHRSVSWYQQTPGQGLQFLFEYFSETQRNKGNFPGRFSGRQFSNSRSEMNVSTLELGDSALYLCASSPSGRAGNEQFFGPGTRLTVL.

This clonotype was observed a few times. The chain couples TRBV7-2 to TRBJ2-1, with D hard to call. CDR1 is SGHTA, CDR2 FQGNSA, per germline. The CDR3 runs 15 residues. V dropped 0 bases and J dropped 6 bases, with 12 bases sitting between them. Here the CDR3 DNA reads TGTGCCAGCAGCTTAGCGGACGACCCTGCCAATGAGCAGTTCTTC. As protein: CASSLADDPANEQFF.